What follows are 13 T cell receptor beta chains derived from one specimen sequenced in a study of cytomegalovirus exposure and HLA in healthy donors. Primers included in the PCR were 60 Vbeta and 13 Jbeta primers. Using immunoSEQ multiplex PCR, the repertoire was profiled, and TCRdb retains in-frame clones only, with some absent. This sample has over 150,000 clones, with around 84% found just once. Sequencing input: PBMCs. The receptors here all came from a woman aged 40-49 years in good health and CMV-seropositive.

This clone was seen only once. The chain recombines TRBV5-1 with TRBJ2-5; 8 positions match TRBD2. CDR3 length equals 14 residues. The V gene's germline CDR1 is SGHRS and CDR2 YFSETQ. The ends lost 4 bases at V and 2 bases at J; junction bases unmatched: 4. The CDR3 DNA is TGCGCCAGCAGCGTTAGCGGGAAACAAGAGACCCAGTACTTC. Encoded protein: CASSVSGKQETQYF. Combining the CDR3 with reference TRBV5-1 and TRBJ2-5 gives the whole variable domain KAGVTQTPRYLIKTRGQQVTLSCSPISGHRSVSWYQQTPGQGLQFLFEYFSETQRNKGNFPGRFSGRQFSNSRSEMNVSTLELGDSALYLCASSVSGKQETQYFGPGTRLLVL.

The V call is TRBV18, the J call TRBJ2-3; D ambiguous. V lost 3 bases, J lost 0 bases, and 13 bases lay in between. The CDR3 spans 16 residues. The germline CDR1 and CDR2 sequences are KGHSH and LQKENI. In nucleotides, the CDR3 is TGTGCCAGCTCACCCCCACCCAGGCACAGCACAGATACGCAGTATTTT. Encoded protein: CASSPPPRHSTDTQYF.

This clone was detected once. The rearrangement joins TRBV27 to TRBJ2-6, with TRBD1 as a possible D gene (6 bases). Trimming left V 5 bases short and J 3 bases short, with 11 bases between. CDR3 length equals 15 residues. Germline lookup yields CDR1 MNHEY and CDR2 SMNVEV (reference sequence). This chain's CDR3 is CASSIEGVGANVLTF. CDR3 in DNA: TGTGCCAGCAGTATCGAGGGGGTTGGGGCCAACGTCCTGACTTTC.

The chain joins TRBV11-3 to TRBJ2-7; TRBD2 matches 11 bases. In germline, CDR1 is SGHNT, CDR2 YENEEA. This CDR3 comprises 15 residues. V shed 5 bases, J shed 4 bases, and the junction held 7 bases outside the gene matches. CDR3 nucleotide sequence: TGTGCCAGCAGCGTACTAGCGGGAGAGATTTACGAGCAGTACTTC. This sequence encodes CASSVLAGEIYEQYF.

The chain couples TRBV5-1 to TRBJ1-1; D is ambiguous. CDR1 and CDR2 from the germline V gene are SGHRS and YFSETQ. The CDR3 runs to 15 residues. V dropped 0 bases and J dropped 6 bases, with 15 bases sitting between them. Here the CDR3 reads CASSLVPGYNAEAFF. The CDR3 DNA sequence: TGCGCCAGCAGCTTGGTGCCGGGGTACAACGCTGAAGCTTTCTTT.

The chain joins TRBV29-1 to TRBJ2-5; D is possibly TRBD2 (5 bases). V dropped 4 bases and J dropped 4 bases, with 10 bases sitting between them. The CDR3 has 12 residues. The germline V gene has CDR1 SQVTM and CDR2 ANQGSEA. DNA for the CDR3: TGCAGCGTTGTTCTTGGAGGAGAGACCCAGTACTTC. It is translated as CSVVLGGETQYF.

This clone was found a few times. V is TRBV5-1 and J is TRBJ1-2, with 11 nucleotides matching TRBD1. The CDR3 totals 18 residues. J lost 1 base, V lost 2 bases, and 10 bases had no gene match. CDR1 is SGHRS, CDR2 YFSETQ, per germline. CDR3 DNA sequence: TGCGCCAGCAGCTTAACCTGGACAGGGGGCGCCGGTAACTATGGCTACACCTTC. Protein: CASSLTWTGGAGNYGYTF.

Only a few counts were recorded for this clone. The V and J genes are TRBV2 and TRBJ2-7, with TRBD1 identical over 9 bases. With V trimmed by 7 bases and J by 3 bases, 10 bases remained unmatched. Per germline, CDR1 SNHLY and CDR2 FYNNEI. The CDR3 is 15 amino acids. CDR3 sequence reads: CASTLQGAFSYEQYF. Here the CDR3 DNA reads TGTGCCAGCACCTTACAGGGGGCTTTTAGCTACGAGCAGTACTTC.

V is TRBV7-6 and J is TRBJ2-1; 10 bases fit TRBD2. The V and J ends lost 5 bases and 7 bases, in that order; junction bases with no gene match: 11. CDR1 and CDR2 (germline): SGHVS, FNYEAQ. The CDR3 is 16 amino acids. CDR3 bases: TGTGCCAGCAGCCGATCACCTAGCGGGAGCCTAAATGAGCAGTTCTTC. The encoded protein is CASSRSPSGSLNEQFF.

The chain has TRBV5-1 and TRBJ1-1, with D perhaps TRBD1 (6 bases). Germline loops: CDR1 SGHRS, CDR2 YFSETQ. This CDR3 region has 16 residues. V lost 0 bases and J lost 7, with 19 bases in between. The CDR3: CASSLAMGQAINEAFF. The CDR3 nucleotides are TGCGCCAGCAGCTTGGCCATGGGACAAGCAATAAATGAAGCTTTCTTT.

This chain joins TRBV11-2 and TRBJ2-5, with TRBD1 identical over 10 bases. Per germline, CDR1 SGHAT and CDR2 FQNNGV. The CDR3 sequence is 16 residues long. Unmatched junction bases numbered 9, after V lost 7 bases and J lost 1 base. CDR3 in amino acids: CASTIGQGGFQETQYF. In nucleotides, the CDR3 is TGTGCCAGCACCATCGGACAGGGGGGATTCCAAGAGACCCAGTACTTC.

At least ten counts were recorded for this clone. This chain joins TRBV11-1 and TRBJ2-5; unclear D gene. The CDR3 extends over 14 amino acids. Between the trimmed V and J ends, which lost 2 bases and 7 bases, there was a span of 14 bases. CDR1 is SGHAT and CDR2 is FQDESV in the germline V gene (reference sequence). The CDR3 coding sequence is TGTGCCAGCAGCTTAATCAGGCAGGTCCCGACCCAGTACTTC. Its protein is CASSLIRQVPTQYF.

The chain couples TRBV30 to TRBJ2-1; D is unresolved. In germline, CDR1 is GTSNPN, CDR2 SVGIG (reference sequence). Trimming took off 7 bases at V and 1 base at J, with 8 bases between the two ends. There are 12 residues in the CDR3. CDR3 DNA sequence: TGTGCCTATAGTGCTTCCTACAATGAGCAGTTCTTC. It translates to CAYSASYNEQFF.